The T cell receptor (beta chain) described here comes from a study of shared clonotypes between healthy human individuals. Study-wide context: A few men and two women, aged 18 to 49, were donors.

Repertoires were generated with immunoSEQ multiplex PCR, while TCRdb's copy carries only in-frame clones and drops some. The sample has some 2,100,000 clones, more than 85% seen once. The naive CD8 fraction comprised CD45RO-negative cells positively selected for CCR7 and excluded terminally differentiated effector memory CD45RA+ cells. The CDR3 has 18 residues. Trimming took off 1 base at V and 4 bases at J, with 20 bases between the two ends. Germline CDR1 reads LNHDA; CDR2 reads SQIVND (reference sequence). The sequenced sample was naive CD8+ T cells from PBMCs. The sequence derives from a man in his late teens or twenties in good health. Some clones in this sample may be carry-over from other donors' samples. The chain links TRBV19 to TRBJ1-3; D is possibly TRBD1 (6 bases). DNA for the CDR3: TGTGCCAGTAGTATAGTCCTCAGGAGGACAGCGGCGGGAAACACCATATATTTT. Residues: CASSIVLRRTAAGNTIYF.